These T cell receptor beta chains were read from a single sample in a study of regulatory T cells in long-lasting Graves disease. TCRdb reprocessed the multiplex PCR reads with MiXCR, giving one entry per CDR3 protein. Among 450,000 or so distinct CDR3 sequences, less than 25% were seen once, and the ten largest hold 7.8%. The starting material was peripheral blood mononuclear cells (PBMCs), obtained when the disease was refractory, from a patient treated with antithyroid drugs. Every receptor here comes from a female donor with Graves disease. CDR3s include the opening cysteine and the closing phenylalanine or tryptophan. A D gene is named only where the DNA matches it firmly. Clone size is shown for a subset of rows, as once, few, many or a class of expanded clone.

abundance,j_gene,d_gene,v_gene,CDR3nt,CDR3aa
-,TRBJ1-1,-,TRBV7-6,TGTGCCAGCAGCGCGAAAGTGAACACTGAAGCTTTCTTT,CASSAKVNTEAFF
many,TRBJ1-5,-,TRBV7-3,TGTGCCAGCAGCCTCACGCGCAATCAGCCCCAGCATTTT,CASSLTRNQPQHF
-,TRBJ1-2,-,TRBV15,TGTGCCACCAGCAGAGATATAGGGCCTCGGGCAGGGGCGGGTGGCTACACCTTC,CATSRDIGPRAGAGGYTF
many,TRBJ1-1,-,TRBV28,TGTGCCAGCAGCCTCCGCCTGGGGAACACTGAAGCTTTCTTT,CASSLRLGNTEAFF
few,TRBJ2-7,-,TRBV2,TGTGCCAGCAGTGGGCTGGACTACTCATACGAGCAGTACTTC,CASSGLDYSYEQYF
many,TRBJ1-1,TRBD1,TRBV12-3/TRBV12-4,TGTGCCAGCCGAAGGGGGCTTAGGGACACTGAAGCTTTCTTT,CASRRGLRDTEAFF
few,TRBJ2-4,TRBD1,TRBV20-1,TGCAGTGCTTCTACGACAGGGGCACACATTCAGTACTTC,CSASTTGAHIQYF
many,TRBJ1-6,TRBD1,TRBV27,TGTGCCAGCAGCGAAACCGGGACAGAGAATTCACCCCTCCACTTT,CASSETGTENSPLHF
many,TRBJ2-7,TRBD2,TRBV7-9,TGTGCCAGCAGGTCCTCGACTAGCGGTAAACCCTACGAGCAGTACTTC,CASRSSTSGKPYEQYF
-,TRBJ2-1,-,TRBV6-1,TGTGCCAGCAGTCCCCAGGATCTTTACAATGAGCAGTTCTTC,CASSPQDLYNEQFF
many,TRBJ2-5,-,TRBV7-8,TGTGCCAGCAGCTTAGTTTTGACAGTCCAAGAGACCCAGTACTTC,CASSLVLTVQETQYF
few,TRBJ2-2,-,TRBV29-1,TGCAGCGTTGAAGCCAGGGGGAACACCGGGGAGCTGTTTTTT,CSVEARGNTGELFF
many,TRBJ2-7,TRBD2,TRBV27,TGTGCCAGCAGTCCAGGGACTAGCGGGACCCTCGGGTACGAGCAGTACTTC,CASSPGTSGTLGYEQYF
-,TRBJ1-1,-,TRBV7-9,TGTGCCAGCAGCCTCGACAGCAAAAACACTGAAGCTTTCTTT,CASSLDSKNTEAFF
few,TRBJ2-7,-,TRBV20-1,TGCAGTGCCAATCCAGGGTCCTACGAGCAGTACTTC,CSANPGSYEQYF
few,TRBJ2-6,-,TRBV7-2,TGTGCCAGCAGCTCCTTTCCATGGGGGGCCAACGTCCTGACTTTC,CASSSFPWGANVLTF
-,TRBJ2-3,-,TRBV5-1,TGCGCCAGCAGCTTCAGTCGCTCAGGGACGGATACGCAGTATTTT,CASSFSRSGTDTQYF
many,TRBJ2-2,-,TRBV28,TGTGCCACATCAGAGACGACAGACACCGGGGAGCTGTTTTTT,CATSETTDTGELFF
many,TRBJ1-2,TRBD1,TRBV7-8,TGTGCCAGCAGCTACGGGACAGGGGACAGCCTAGCTTTC,CASSYGTGDSLAF
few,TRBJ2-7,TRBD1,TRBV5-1,TGCGCCAGCACCCGAAGGGACAGGGAGGTTGAGGAGCAGTACTTC,CASTRRDREVEEQYF
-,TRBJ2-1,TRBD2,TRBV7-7,TGTGCTAGCAGCTCCAAGGGAGCGGGAGGGCCTGGAGAGCAGTTCTTC,CASSSKGAGGPGEQFF
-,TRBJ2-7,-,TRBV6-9,TGTGCCAGCAGTTATCGGGCGGAAACGGACGAGCAGTACTTC,CASSYRAETDEQYF
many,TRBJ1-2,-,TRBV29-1,TGCAGCGTTGACAGGGGAGGCTATGGCTACACCTTC,CSVDRGGYGYTF
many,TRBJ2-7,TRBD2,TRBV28,TGTGCCAGCAGTTTACTAGCGGGCTACGAGCAGTACTTC,CASSLLAGYEQYF
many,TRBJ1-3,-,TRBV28,TGTGCCAGGCTGGGGTCCGGAAACACCATATATTTT,CARLGSGNTIYF
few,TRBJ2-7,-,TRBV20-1,TGCAGTGCTCGTTGGTTCCGGGCCAGAAAACCCTACGAGCAGTACTTC,CSARWFRARKPYEQYF
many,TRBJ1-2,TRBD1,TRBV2,TGTGCCAGCAGTGATCGTAGGGACAGCTATGGCTACACCTTC,CASSDRRDSYGYTF
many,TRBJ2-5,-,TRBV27,TGTGCCAGCAGTTCCGAGGACGGTCAAGAGACCCAGTACTTC,CASSSEDGQETQYF
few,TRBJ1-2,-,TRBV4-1,TGCGCCAGCAGCCAAGCTCTAACAGGGACGGATGGCTACACCTTC,CASSQALTGTDGYTF
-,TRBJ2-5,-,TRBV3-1,TGTGCCAGCAGTAAAACTCTGGAGACCCAGTACTTC,CASSKTLETQYF
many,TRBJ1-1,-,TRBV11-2,TGTGCCAGCAGCTTAGATTACGGGATACTCATGAACACTGAAGCTTTCTTT,CASSLDYGILMNTEAFF
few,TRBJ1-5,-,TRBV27,TGTGCCAGCAGTTCAGTCTCGGGAGGCAATCAGCCCCAGCATTTT,CASSSVSGGNQPQHF
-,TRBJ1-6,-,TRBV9,TGTGCCAGCAGCGACCGGGACAACTATAATTCACCCCTCCACTTT,CASSDRDNYNSPLHF
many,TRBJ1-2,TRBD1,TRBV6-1,TGTGCCAGCAGTCTCGGACAGGGACATGGCTACACCTTC,CASSLGQGHGYTF
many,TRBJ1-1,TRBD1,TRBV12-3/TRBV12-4,TGTGCCAGCAGTTATAGACAGGGGATGAACACTGAAGCTTTCTTT,CASSYRQGMNTEAFF
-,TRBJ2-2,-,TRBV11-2,TGTGCCAGCAGCTATGGGGGGAATCCACCCGGGGAGCTGTTTTTT,CASSYGGNPPGELFF
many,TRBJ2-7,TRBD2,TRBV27,TGTGCCAGCAGTTTTAGCGGGGGCTGGTACGAGCAGTACTTC,CASSFSGGWYEQYF
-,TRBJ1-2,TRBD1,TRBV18,TGTGCCAGCTCACGGACGGGAGGGGGCGAATATGGCTACACCTTC,CASSRTGGGEYGYTF
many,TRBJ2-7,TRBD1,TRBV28,TGTGCCGGTTCGGACAGGATCGCCTCCGAGCAGTACTTC,CAGSDRIASEQYF
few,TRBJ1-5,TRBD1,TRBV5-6,TGTGCCAGCAGCTGGTCCGGGACAGGGCGCAATCAGCCCCAGCATTTT,CASSWSGTGRNQPQHF
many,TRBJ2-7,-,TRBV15,TGTGCCACCAGCCCCTCCCAGGACTTCTACGAGCAGTACTTC,CATSPSQDFYEQYF
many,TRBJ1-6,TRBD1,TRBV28,TGTGCCAGCAGTGCCCGCCAGAGGACAGGGGATTCACCCCTCCACTTT,CASSARQRTGDSPLHF
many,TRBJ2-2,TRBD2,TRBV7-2,TGTGCCAGCAGACAGGAGGGAGGGACCGGGGAGCTGTTTTTT,CASRQEGGTGELFF
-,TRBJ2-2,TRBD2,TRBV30,TGTGCCTGGACTAGCGGGAGGGTCGACACCGGGGAGCTGTTTTTT,CAWTSGRVDTGELFF
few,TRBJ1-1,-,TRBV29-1,TGCAGCGCAGACAAGAACACTGAAGCTTTCTTT,CSADKNTEAFF
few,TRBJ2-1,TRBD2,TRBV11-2,TGTGCCAGCAGCTCCCGACTAGCGGGAGAACGGAATGAGCAGTTCTTC,CASSSRLAGERNEQFF
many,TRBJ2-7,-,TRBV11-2,TGTGCCAGCAGCTTCGGCTGGAGCGAGCAGTACTTC,CASSFGWSEQYF